The 28 T cell receptor beta chains below come from one sample, sequenced in a study of T cells after yellow fever vaccination. TCRdb fed the 5' RACE reads into MiXCR, producing one record per CDR3 protein. This table has 510,000 or so distinct CDR3 sequences, 15% to 20% appearing once. The material sequenced was PBMCs, taken 15 days after the yellow fever booster vaccination. The receptors come from a man aged 30-40 years who received the YFV17D yellow fever vaccine.

The sample holds a few counts of this clonotype. This chain uses TRBV20-1 with TRBJ2-3; 7 bases align to TRBD2. Trimming cost V 6 bases and J 4 bases; bases outside gene matches: 7. CDR1 is DFQATT, CDR2 SNEGSKA, per germline (reference sequence). The CDR3 is 13 residues long. This chain's CDR3 is CSAVVGGADTQYF. The CDR3 region has the DNA TGCAGTGCCGTAGTTGGGGGGGCAGATACGCAGTATTTT.

This clonotype was seen only a few times. This sequence joins TRBV7-2 and TRBJ2-7, with unresolved D. Looked up from germline, CDR1 is SGHTA and CDR2 is FQGNSA. V was clipped by 6 bases and J by 1 base, with 10 bases between them. The CDR3 totals 13 residues. The CDR3 reads CASRGPSSYEQYF. The CDR3 coding sequence is TGTGCCAGCAGAGGTCCGAGTTCCTACGAGCAGTACTTC.

V gene TRBV30 combines with J gene TRBJ2-2; 7 positions match TRBD2. After removal of 2 bases from V and 7 bases from J, the junction contained 10 bases not matched to a gene. The CDR3 has 15 residues. The germline gives CDR1 GTSNPN, CDR2 SVGIG (reference sequence). CDR3 loop: CAWSKDSGRVGELFF. In DNA, the CDR3 is TGTGCCTGGAGTAAGGATAGCGGGCGAGTCGGGGAGCTGTTTTTT. Looking up the rest from reference TRBV30 and TRBJ2-2 gives the full variable domain: SQTIHQWPATLVQPVGSPLSLECTVEGTSNPNLYWYRQAAGRGLQLLFYSVGIGQISSEVPQNLSASRPQDRQFILSSKKLLLSDSGFYLCAWSKDSGRVGELFFGEGSRLTVL.

The chain carries TRBV7-2 and TRBJ2-6; no clear D. CDR1 and CDR2 (germline): SGHTA, FQGNSA. With 0 bases removed from V and 5 bases from J, the gap between germline ends came to 11 bases. The CDR3 contains 16 residues. The CDR3 bases are TGTGCCAGCAGCTTAGCGCTGACGGGTCGGGCCAACGTCCTGACTTTC. It is translated as CASSLALTGRANVLTF.

The chain combines TRBV7-2 with TRBJ2-7; possible D gene TRBD2, 5 bases. The CDR3 is made up of 15 amino acids. V was shortened by 5 bases and J by 2 bases, with 16 bases between the two germline ends. The germline CDR1 and CDR2 sequences are SGHTA and FQGNSA. The DNA for the CDR3 is TGTGCCAGCAGCGGCACGGACCGAGGGACCTACGAGCAGTACTTC. This translates into CASSGTDRGTYEQYF.

The rearrangement uses TRBV29-1 and TRBJ2-2; D uncertain. The CDR3 covers 12 residues. Trimming left V 6 bases short and J 1 base short, with 6 bases between. Germline-derived CDR1 and CDR2 are SQVTM and ANQGSEA. CDR3 nucleotides: TGCAGCGTCCTCAGGAACACCGGGGAGCTGTTTTTT. Translation: CSVLRNTGELFF.

This clonotype was seen only a few times. The V call is TRBV29-1, the J call TRBJ2-4; D is unresolved. Germline CDR1 reads SQVTM; CDR2 reads ANQGSEA. This CDR3 is built from 13 residues. V was cut by 5 bases and J by 4 bases, with 12 bases left in between. DNA of the CDR3: TGCAGCGTTTCTGATCGGCAGAAAAACATTCAGTACTTC. It codes for CSVSDRQKNIQYF.

This clonotype was seen only a few times. The chain combines TRBV5-6 with TRBJ2-1; the D gene is possibly TRBD2 (5 bases). This CDR3 has 13 amino acids. Trimming stripped 2 bases from V and 7 bases from J, with 10 bases between. Germline V gene lookup returns CDR1 SGHDT and CDR2 YYEEEE. This CDR3 reads CASSLYGGNEQFF. In DNA form, the CDR3 reads TGTGCCAGCAGCTTATACGGCGGGAATGAGCAGTTCTTC.

V and J are TRBV5-1 and TRBJ2-4; D ambiguous. CDR1 is SGHRS and CDR2 is YFSETQ in the germline V gene. V lost 0 bases to trimming and J lost 4 bases, with 5 bases between them. The CDR3 is made up of 13 amino acids. The CDR3 bases are TGCGCCAGCAGCTTGGAATCGAAAAACATTCAGTACTTC. This sequence encodes CASSLESKNIQYF. Full variable domain (remainder filled in from reference TRBV5-1 and TRBJ2-4): KAGVTQTPRYLIKTRGQQVTLSCSPISGHRSVSWYQQTPGQGLQFLFEYFSETQRNKGNFPGRFSGRQFSNSRSEMNVSTLELGDSALYLCASSLESKNIQYFGAGTRLSVL.

The table lists this clonotype with many counts. V gene TRBV2 combines with J gene TRBJ2-7; 7 bases fit TRBD2. The CDR3 length is 15 residues. The germline V gene encodes CDR1 SNHLY and CDR2 FYNNEI. With V trimmed by 3 bases and J by 5 bases, 10 bases remained unmatched. The CDR3 loop is CASSERSGREHEQYF. The CDR3 region has the DNA TGTGCCAGCAGTGAGAGGTCAGGGAGGGAGCACGAGCAGTACTTC.

The chain combines TRBV20-1 with TRBJ2-1, with 8 bases aligning to TRBD2. The CDR3 is 16 residues long. Germline V CDR1 and CDR2: DFQATT, SNEGSKA (reference sequence). Unmatched junction bases numbered 7, after V lost 3 bases and J lost 0 bases. CDR3 amino acids: CSASSPSGGSYNEQFF. DNA for the CDR3: TGCAGTGCTAGCTCCCCCAGCGGGGGCTCCTACAATGAGCAGTTCTTC.

This clonotype was seen a few times. CDR3 bases: TGTGCCAGCACCGTTGTGGCGGGAGTACCTGGGGGGGAGCTGTTTTTT. Protein product: CASTVVAGVPGGELFF. V usage is TRBV6-1 and J usage is TRBJ2-2, with 7 nucleotides matching TRBD2. V dropped 7 bases and J dropped 8; count of bases not matched to a gene: 16. The CDR3 is made up of 16 amino acids. The germline gives CDR1 MNHNS, CDR2 SASEGT.

This clonotype was seen a few times. This chain connects TRBV7-2 to TRBJ2-7; D is uncertain. V was shortened by 3 bases and J by 2 bases, with 11 bases between the two germline ends. CDR3 length: 14 residues. Germline V gene lookup returns CDR1 SGHTA and CDR2 FQGNSA. The CDR3 spells CASSLWIATYEQYF. DNA for the CDR3: TGTGCCAGCAGCTTGTGGATTGCAACCTACGAGCAGTACTTC.

This clonotype came up a few times. V gene TRBV12-3 or TRBV12-4 combines with J gene TRBJ2-7; D is possibly TRBD1 or TRBD2 (5 bases each). V shed 6 bases and J shed 8 bases, with 17 bases lying between them. This CDR3 region has 13 residues. In DNA form, the CDR3 reads TGTGCCAGCAGCACGGGGACCTGGGGCCAGCAGTACTTC. Translated: CASSTGTWGQQYF.

The chain employs TRBV21-1 and TRBJ2-1. TRBV21-1 is a pseudogene. CDR3 length: 11 amino acids. The CDR3 sequence: CASSKKNEQFF. The CDR3 nucleotides are TGTGCCAGCAGCAAGAAGAATGAGCAGTTCTTC.

CDR3 region: CSARAGLGSGGSSTDTQYF. The CDR3 bases are TGCAGTGCTAGAGCGGGCCTAGGATCAGGCGGATCTAGCACAGATACGCAGTATTTT. The rearrangement links TRBV20-1 to TRBJ2-3; unclear D gene. Germline CDR1 is DFQATT and CDR2 is SNEGSKA (reference sequence). The CDR3 consists of 19 residues. V was trimmed by 1 base and J by 0 bases, leaving 23 bases between them.

The gene calls are TRBV10-3 and TRBJ2-3; D not resolved. The CDR3 is made up of 13 amino acids. Per the germline V gene, CDR1 is ENHRY and CDR2 is SYGVKD. V was clipped by 6 bases and J by 0 bases, with 7 bases between them. The CDR3 coding sequence is TGTGCCATCAGCGAAATAAGCACAGATACGCAGTATTTT. Amino acids: CAISEISTDTQYF.

This clonotype was seen a few times. The chain couples TRBV29-1 to TRBJ2-3, with 8 nucleotides matching TRBD1. Germline V gives CDR1 SQVTM, CDR2 ANQGSEA. Trimming took 5 bases from V and 3 from J; bases not matched to a gene: 7. The CDR3 has 14 amino acids. The CDR3 DNA sequence: TGCAGCGTTTACGGACAGGGATGGACAGATACGCAGTATTTT. Translation: CSVYGQGWTDTQYF.

The V gene is TRBV27, the J gene TRBJ2-5; 9 nucleotides agree with TRBD2. Germline trimming cut 4 bases from V and 4 bases from J; bases unmatched to any gene: 10. The CDR3 totals 16 residues. CDR1 is MNHEY, CDR2 SMNVEV, per germline (reference sequence). This CDR3 reads CASSSYGGGRGETQYF. The CDR3 region has the DNA TGTGCCAGCAGTTCCTATGGCGGCGGGAGGGGAGAGACCCAGTACTTC.

The chain's CDR3 is CASSSPTSGRVTDTQYF. The CDR3 DNA reads TGTGCCAGCAGCTCTCCGACTAGCGGGAGGGTCACAGATACGCAGTATTTT. The chain combines TRBV5-4 with TRBJ2-3, with 14 bases fitting TRBD2. After removal of 3 bases from V and 2 bases from J, the junction contained 5 bases not matched to a gene. The CDR3 loop spans 17 amino acids. The germline V gene has CDR1 SGHNT and CDR2 YYREEE (reference sequence).

This clonotype was detected only a few times. V is TRBV2 and J is TRBJ2-5, with D perhaps TRBD2 (6 bases). This CDR3 has 15 amino acids. The ends were cut back, 5 bases at V and 1 base at J, with 14 bases in the middle. The germline gives CDR1 SNHLY, CDR2 FYNNEI. The CDR3 reads CASSWRGGSQETQYF. CDR3 sequence (DNA): TGTGCCAGCAGTTGGCGCGGAGGGTCCCAAGAGACCCAGTACTTC.

The J gene is TRBJ2-1, the V gene TRBV29-1; 7 bases line up with TRBD2. Germline V CDR1 and CDR2: SQVTM, ANQGSEA. The CDR3 runs to 14 residues. Losses at the gene ends were 6 bases for V and 4 bases for J; bases not matched to a gene: 9. CDR3 residues: CSVRPGGSYNEQFF. CDR3 nucleotides: TGCAGCGTCCGCCCCGGGGGGTCGTACAATGAGCAGTTCTTC.

In this sample, this clonotype turned up a few times. The chain has TRBV7-8 and TRBJ2-7; no clear D. The V end was cut by 0 bases, the J end by 6 bases, with 12 bases between. Per the germline V gene, CDR1 is SGHVS and CDR2 is FQNEAQ. The CDR3 extends over 14 amino acids. The CDR3 loop reads CASSLAHPQPEQYF. DNA of the CDR3: TGTGCCAGCAGCTTAGCGCACCCTCAACCCGAGCAGTACTTC.

The chain combines TRBV4-3 with TRBJ2-2; no clear D gene. Germline CDR1 and CDR2: LGHNA and YSLEER. The CDR3 loop spans 15 amino acids. Trimming removed 3 bases at V and 1 base at J, with 9 bases between. The CDR3 region is CASSHTTENTGELFF. The CDR3 nucleotides read TGCGCCAGCAGCCATACTACAGAGAACACCGGGGAGCTGTTTTTT.

The chain has TRBV7-8 and TRBJ1-2, with D unclear. Between the trimmed V and J ends, which lost 5 bases and 2 bases, there was a span of 6 bases. This CDR3 is 12 amino acids long. Germline CDR1 and CDR2: SGHVS and FQNEAQ. CDR3 region: CASSTRNYGYTF. The CDR3 DNA reads TGTGCCAGCAGCACCCGAAACTATGGCTACACCTTC. The variable domain in full, completed from reference TRBV7-8 and TRBJ1-2, reads GAGVSQSPRYKVAKRGQDVALRCDPISGHVSLFWYQQALGQGPEFLTYFQNEAQLDKSGLPSDRFFAERPEGSVSTLKIQRTQQEDSAVYLCASSTRNYGYTFGSGTRLTVV.

This clonotype was observed a handful of times. V usage is TRBV9 and J usage is TRBJ2-3, with D perhaps matching TRBD2 (5 bases). The V end lost 4 bases, the J end lost 2 bases, and 26 bases lay between the germline ends. The CDR3 loop spans 19 amino acids. Germline CDR1 reads SGDLS; CDR2 reads YYNGEE. Here the CDR3 DNA reads TGTGCCAGCAGCCCAAGAGACGGGCCTTTCGGCGGGTACACAGATACGCAGTATTTT. Amino acids: CASSPRDGPFGGYTDTQYF. Drawing the rest from reference TRBV9 and TRBJ2-3, the complete variable domain is DSGVTQTPKHLITATGQRVTLRCSPRSGDLSVYWYQQSLDQGLQFLIQYYNGEERAKGNILERFSAQQFPDLHSELNLSSLELGDSALYFCASSPRDGPFGGYTDTQYFGPGTRLTVL.

The CDR3 nucleotides read TGCAGTGCTAGTATCGGGAGCTCCTACAATGAGCAGTTCTTC. This encodes CSASIGSSYNEQFF. This chain links TRBV20-1 with TRBJ2-1, with D tentatively TRBD2 (6 bases). The CDR3 contains 14 residues. Germline assignment: CDR1 DFQATT and CDR2 SNEGSKA (reference sequence). Trimming shortened V by 3 bases and J by 0 bases, and 9 bases separated the two germline ends.

The V gene is TRBV12-3 or TRBV12-4, the J gene TRBJ2-7; D may be TRBD1 (5 bases). The CDR3 totals 14 residues. Trimming pared 3 bases from V and 2 bases from J, leaving 11 bases between. The CDR3 DNA reads as TGTGCCAGCAGTTTTGACAGTAATACCTACGAGCAGTACTTC. This sequence encodes CASSFDSNTYEQYF.